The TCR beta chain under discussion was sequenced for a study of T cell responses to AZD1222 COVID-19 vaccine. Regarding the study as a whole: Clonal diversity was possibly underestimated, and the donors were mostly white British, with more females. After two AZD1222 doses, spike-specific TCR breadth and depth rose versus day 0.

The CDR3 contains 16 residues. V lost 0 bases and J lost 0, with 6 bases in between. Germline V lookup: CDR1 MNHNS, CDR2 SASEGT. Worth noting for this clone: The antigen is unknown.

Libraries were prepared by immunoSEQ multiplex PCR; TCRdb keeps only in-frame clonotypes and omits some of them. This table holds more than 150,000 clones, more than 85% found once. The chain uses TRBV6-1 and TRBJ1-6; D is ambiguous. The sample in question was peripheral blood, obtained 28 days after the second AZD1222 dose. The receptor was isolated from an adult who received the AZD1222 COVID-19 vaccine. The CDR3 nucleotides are TGTGCCAGCAGTGAAGCTGGCATCTCCTATAATTCACCCCTCCACTTT. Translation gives CASSEAGISYNSPLHF.